These 17 T cell receptor beta chains share one sample of origin, sequenced in a study of T cells in Graves' hyperthyroidism and ophthalmopathy. Amplified regions were TCR beta CDR3 sequences from RNA transcripts. The HTBI primer set served for first-round RT-PCR of the TCR CDR3. TCRdb independently ran MiXCR on the multiplex PCR reads; one entry per CDR3 protein. The sample lists more than 450,000 distinct CDR3 sequences, about 20% seen once, with over 45% in the top ten. Sequenced sample: blood. These receptors were collected from a man aged 40-49 years with Graves' ophthalmopathy.

The chain carries TRBV20-1 and TRBJ2-3; TRBD2 matches 9 bases. The CDR3 extends over 15 amino acids. V lost 6 bases to trimming and J lost 2 bases; unmatched junction nucleotides: 9. Germline V gene data show CDR1 as DFQATT and CDR2 as SNEGSKA (reference sequence). The chain's CDR3 is CSASALAGSTDTQYF. Here the CDR3 DNA reads TGCAGTGCCAGCGCGCTAGCGGGATCCACAGATACGCAGTATTTT.

Details on this clonotype: A clone one base away is much larger, so this may be a read error. The rearrangement links TRBV7-2 to TRBJ2-3; 8 bases align to TRBD2. The CDR3 runs to 14 residues. V dropped 11 bases and J dropped 2; count of bases not matched to a gene: 9. CDR1 and CDR2 (germline): SGHTA, FQGNSA. CDR3 loop: CAGGTGGFTDTQYF. The CDR3 DNA is TGTGCCGGCGGAACGGGGGGGTTCACAGATACGCAGTATTTT.

The V gene is TRBV11-2, the J gene TRBJ2-5; TRBD2 matches at 11 bases. This CDR3 is 19 amino acids long. Germline-derived CDR1 and CDR2 are SGHAT and FQNNGV. The J segment lost 3 bases and the V segment lost 8 bases, leaving 20 bases of the junction unmatched. The CDR3 is CASGYPPTGTSGLEETQYF. The DNA for the CDR3 is TGTGCCAGCGGATACCCCCCTACCGGGACTAGCGGACTAGAAGAGACCCAGTACTTC.

The chain carries TRBV7-2 and TRBJ2-7; tentatively, D is TRBD2 (5 bases). This CDR3 has 15 amino acids. V lost 2 bases, J lost 2 bases, and 13 bases lay in between. In germline, CDR1 is SGHTA, CDR2 FQGNSA. The CDR3, as DNA: TGTGCCAGCAGCTTATCGTCGGTGAGGGCCTACGAGCAGTACTTC. It encodes CASSLSSVRAYEQYF.

This clonotype turned up a few times. The chain couples TRBV5-1 to TRBJ1-5; D call uncertain. The germline V and J ends were trimmed by 0 bases and 4 bases, with 8 bases remaining between them. Germline values: CDR1 SGHRS, CDR2 YFSETQ. The CDR3 runs to 14 residues. The CDR3 DNA follows: TGCGCCAGCAGCTTGGAGGGTAATAATCAGCCCCAGCATTTT. Translation: CASSLEGNNQPQHF.

The chain joins TRBV7-2 to TRBJ1-5; 8 bases map to TRBD1. Germline-derived CDR1 and CDR2 are SGHTA and FQGNSA. The CDR3 is 14 amino acids. J lost 7 bases, V lost 3 bases, and 5 bases had no gene match. CDR3 loop: CASSFGQGQQPQHF. CDR3 in DNA: TGTGCCAGCAGCTTCGGACAGGGACAACAGCCCCAGCATTTT.

The chain couples TRBV5-6 to TRBJ2-1, with D possibly being TRBD2 (6 bases). Germline loops: CDR1 SGHDT, CDR2 YYEEEE. V was shortened by 6 bases and J by 4 bases, with 17 bases between the two germline ends. CDR3 length: 15 residues. The CDR3 bases are TGTGCCAGCAACAAAGGGAGCGGGCGGTACAATGAGCAGTTCTTC. Protein product: CASNKGSGRYNEQFF.

This clonotype was seen ten or more times. The chain is built from TRBV5-1 and TRBJ2-1, with D tentatively TRBD1 or TRBD2 (5 bases each). This CDR3 has 12 amino acids. Per germline, CDR1 SGHRS and CDR2 YFSETQ. The germline V and J ends were trimmed by 7 bases and 8 bases, with 13 bases remaining between them. CDR3 region: CASRRGTDEQFF. CDR3 DNA: TGCGCCAGCCGCCGTGGGACCGATGAGCAGTTCTTC.

The sample holds a few counts of this clonotype. The chain joins TRBV5-1 to TRBJ2-5; 14 bases agree with TRBD2. The CDR3 is made up of 17 amino acids. In germline, CDR1 is SGHRS, CDR2 YFSETQ. With V trimmed by 5 bases and J by 2 bases, 8 bases remained unmatched. The CDR3 sequence: CASSYGLAGGLQETQYF. In DNA form, the CDR3 reads TGCGCCAGCAGTTATGGACTAGCGGGGGGCTTACAAGAGACCCAGTACTTC. Variable domain in full (rest from reference TRBV5-1 and TRBJ2-5): KAGVTQTPRYLIKTRGQQVTLSCSPISGHRSVSWYQQTPGQGLQFLFEYFSETQRNKGNFPGRFSGRQFSNSRSEMNVSTLELGDSALYLCASSYGLAGGLQETQYFGPGTRLLVL.

This clonotype was picked up many times. The genes are TRBV7-2 and TRBJ2-2; D is unclear. This CDR3 spans 16 amino acids. Trimming removed 4 bases at V and 3 bases at J, with 15 bases between. The germline V gene encodes CDR1 SGHTA and CDR2 FQGNSA. CDR3 region: CASSYQSATYTGELFF. The CDR3 DNA reads as TGTGCCAGCAGCTACCAAAGCGCGACATACACCGGGGAGCTGTTTTTT. The entire variable domain, with the rest obtained from reference TRBV7-2 and TRBJ2-2, is as follows: GAGVSQSPSNKVTEKGKDVELRCDPISGHTALYWYRQSLGQGLEFLIYFQGNSAPDKSGLPSDRFSAERTGGSVSTLTIQRTQQEDSAVYLCASSYQSATYTGELFFGEGSRLTVL.

This clonotype was picked up a small number of times. The chain links TRBV10-3 to TRBJ2-7, with D perhaps given as TRBD1 or TRBD2 (6 bases each). This CDR3 has 17 residues. The V and J ends lost 2 bases and 3 bases respectively, with 20 bases between them. Germline V CDR1 and CDR2: ENHRY, SYGVKD. The CDR3 DNA reads as TGTGCCATCAGTGAGCCCCCGGGGGCACGGGCCGACTACGAGCAGTACTTC. It encodes CAISEPPGARADYEQYF.

This clonotype was seen a handful of times. This sequence joins TRBV27 and TRBJ1-2; no firm D call. The CDR3 runs to 12 residues. Germline V gene data show CDR1 as MNHEY and CDR2 as SMNVEV (reference sequence). The V and J ends lost 8 bases and 3 bases respectively, with 10 bases between them. In DNA, the CDR3 is TGTGCCAGCGGGCGGGGAGACTATGGCTACACCTTC. Translating it yields CASGRGDYGYTF.

This rearrangement joins TRBV19 to TRBJ1-1; D might be TRBD1 (5 bases). Germline assignment: CDR1 LNHDA and CDR2 SQIVND (reference sequence). Trimming shortened V by 3 bases and J by 2 bases, and 13 bases separated the two germline ends. The CDR3 length is 15 residues. Here the CDR3 DNA reads TGTGCCAGTAGTATTGGGGATGGGGGTAACACTGAAGCTTTCTTT. It yields the protein CASSIGDGGNTEAFF.

This chain links TRBV20-1 with TRBJ2-1; TRBD1 or TRBD2 may be the D gene (6 bases each). This CDR3 comprises 14 residues. V was pared by 6 bases and J by 9 bases, with 21 bases between. Germline V gives CDR1 DFQATT, CDR2 SNEGSKA (reference sequence). The DNA for the CDR3 is TGCAGTGCAACTCCAGGGGACTCTCCGGGTGAGCAGTTCTTC. As protein: CSATPGDSPGEQFF.

This chain uses TRBV28 with TRBJ2-2, with D maybe TRBD1 (6 bases). The germline gives CDR1 MDHEN, CDR2 SYDVKM. V dropped 5 bases and J dropped 14 bases, with 15 bases sitting between them. The CDR3 sequence is 12 residues long. CDR3 sequence (DNA): TGTGCCAGCAGTCACGGACAGCCAGACCTGTTTTTT. Protein sequence: CASSHGQPDLFF.

This clonotype was found a few times. The gene calls are TRBV9 and TRBJ2-1, with 14 bases lining up with TRBD2. The CDR3 totals 15 residues. The V gene's germline CDR1 is SGDLS and CDR2 YYNGEE. V shed 2 bases, J shed 6 bases, and the junction held 1 base outside the gene matches. CDR3 amino acids: CASSVGLAGANEQFF. In DNA form, the CDR3 reads TGTGCCAGCAGCGTGGGACTAGCGGGGGCCAATGAGCAGTTCTTC.

In its sample, this clonotype was seen a few times. The rearrangement uses TRBV10-3 and TRBJ2-1; 8 bases line up with TRBD2. This CDR3 is built from 16 residues. Germline CDR1 ENHRY, CDR2 SYGVKD. V shed 3 bases, J shed 6 bases, and the junction held 10 bases outside the gene matches. The CDR3 nucleotides are TGTGCCATCAGTGACGGGGGGGCCCGGGCGGGCAATGAGCAGTTCTTC. It translates to CAISDGGARAGNEQFF.